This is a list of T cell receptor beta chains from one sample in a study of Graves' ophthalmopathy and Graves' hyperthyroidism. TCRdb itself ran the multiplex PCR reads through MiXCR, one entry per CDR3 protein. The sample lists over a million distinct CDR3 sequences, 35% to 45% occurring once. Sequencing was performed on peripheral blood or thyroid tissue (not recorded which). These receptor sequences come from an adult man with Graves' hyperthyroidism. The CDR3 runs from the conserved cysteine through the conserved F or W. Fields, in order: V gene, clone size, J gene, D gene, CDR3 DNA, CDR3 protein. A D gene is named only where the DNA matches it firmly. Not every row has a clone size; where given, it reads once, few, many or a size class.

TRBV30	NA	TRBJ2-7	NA	TGTGCCTGGAGTGTAGGGAGAAGCTACGAGCAGTACTTC	CAWSVGRSYEQYF
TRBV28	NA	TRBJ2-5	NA	TGTGCCAGCAGTTCAGGGTTTAAGGAGACCCAGTACTTC	CASSSGFKETQYF
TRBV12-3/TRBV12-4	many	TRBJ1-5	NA	TGTGCCAGCAGTTCTGATAATGGCAATCAGCCCCAGCATTTT	CASSSDNGNQPQHF
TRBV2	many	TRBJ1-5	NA	TGTGCCAGCAGTGAGGCCGGCCACAAGCCCCAGCATTTT	CASSEAGHKPQHF
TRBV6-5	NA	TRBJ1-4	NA	TGTGCCAGCACCCCCGGGGGGTACAGGTCTAATGAAAAACTGTTTTTT	CASTPGGYRSNEKLFF
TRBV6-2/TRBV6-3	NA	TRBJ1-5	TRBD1	TGTGCCAGCAGCAGGGGGGGCCAGGGCAATCAGCCCCAGCATTTT	CASSRGGQGNQPQHF
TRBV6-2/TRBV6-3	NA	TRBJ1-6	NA	TGTGCCAGCAGTTACTCAGCGGGGGACTATAATTCACCCCTCCACTTT	CASSYSAGDYNSPLHF
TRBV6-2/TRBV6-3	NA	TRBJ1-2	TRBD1	TGTGCCAGCAGACCGGGACAGGGAAGAATCCACTATGGCTACACCTTC	CASRPGQGRIHYGYTF
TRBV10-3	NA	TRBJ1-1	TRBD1	TGTGCCATCTGGGACAGGAACACTGAAGCTTTCTTT	CAIWDRNTEAFF
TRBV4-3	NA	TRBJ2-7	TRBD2	TGCGCCAGCAGCCCCGAGGGGGGCCTAGCGGGGGACTCCTCCTACGAGCAGTACTTC	CASSPEGGLAGDSSYEQYF
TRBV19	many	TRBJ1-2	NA	TGTGCCAGTAGTCTCGCCTACTATGGCTACACCTTC	CASSLAYYGYTF
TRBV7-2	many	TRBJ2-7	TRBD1	TGTGCCAGCAGCTTAAAAGGGGACAGCCGAACCTACGAGCAGTACTTC	CASSLKGDSRTYEQYF
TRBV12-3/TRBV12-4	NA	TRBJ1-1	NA	TGTGCCAGCAGTACCCCGGGAGATGGACTGGGCACTGAAGCTTTCTTT	CASSTPGDGLGTEAFF
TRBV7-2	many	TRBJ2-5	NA	TGTGCCAGCTCCGAGGGGGTGGGGTCGACCCAGTACTTC	CASSEGVGSTQYF
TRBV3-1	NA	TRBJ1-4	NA	TGTGCCAGCAGCCAACTTCCTCCCGAAAAACTGTTTTTT	CASSQLPPEKLFF
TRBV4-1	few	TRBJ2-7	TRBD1	TGCGCCAGCAGCCAATTAGGGACAGTCCGAACCTACGAGCAGTACTTC	CASSQLGTVRTYEQYF
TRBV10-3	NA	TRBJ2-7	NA	TGTGCCAGCAATACACAGGCCCCGTACGAGCAGTACTTC	CASNTQAPYEQYF
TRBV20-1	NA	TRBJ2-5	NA	TGCAGTGCCAGTTCAGGGCCGAGTCAAGAGACCCAGTACTTC	CSASSGPSQETQYF
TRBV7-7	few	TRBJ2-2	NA	TGTGCCAGCAGCCCCGGGGAGTTCGGCACCGGGGAGCTGTTTTTT	CASSPGEFGTGELFF
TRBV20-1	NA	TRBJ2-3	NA	TGCAGTGCCTACAAGGGAGCGGTAGGCACAGATACGCAGTATTTT	CSAYKGAVGTDTQYF
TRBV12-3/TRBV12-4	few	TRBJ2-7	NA	TGTGCCAGCAGTTTCCGGCAGAGTACCTACGAGCAGTACTTC	CASSFRQSTYEQYF
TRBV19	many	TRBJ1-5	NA	TGTGCCAGTAGTATCCATCATGGGCCCCAGCATTTT	CASSIHHGPQHF
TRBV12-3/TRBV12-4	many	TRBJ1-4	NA	TGTGCCAGCAGTTCGTGGGGGACAGAAAAACTGTTTTTT	CASSSWGTEKLFF
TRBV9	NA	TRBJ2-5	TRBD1	TGTGCCAGCAGCGCAGGGACAGGGGGTGGCCAAGAGACCCAGTACTTC	CASSAGTGGGQETQYF
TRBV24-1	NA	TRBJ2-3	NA	TGTGCCACCAGTGCCGACAGGGAGGGTCTCGCAGATACGCAGTATTTT	CATSADREGLADTQYF
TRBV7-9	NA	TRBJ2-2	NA	TGTGCCAGCAGCTTGTGGGAGCTGTTTTTT	CASSLWELFF
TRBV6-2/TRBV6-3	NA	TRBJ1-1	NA	TGTGCCAGCAGTTACTCAGGGCAGATGAACACTGAAGCTTTCTTT	CASSYSGQMNTEAFF
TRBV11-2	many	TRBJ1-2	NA	TGTGCCAGCAGCTCCGCGGGTTTTGGCTACACCTTC	CASSSAGFGYTF
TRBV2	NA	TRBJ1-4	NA	TGTGCCAGCGGGACCTCTAATGAAAAACTGTTTTTT	CASGTSNEKLFF
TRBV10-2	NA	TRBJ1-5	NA	TGCGCCAGCAGTGATAGGGGAGGGGGCAATCAGCCCCAGCATTTT	CASSDRGGGNQPQHF
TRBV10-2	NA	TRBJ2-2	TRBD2	TGCGCCAGCAGACTTAGCGGGGGTGCCGGGGAGCTGTTTTTT	CASRLSGGAGELFF
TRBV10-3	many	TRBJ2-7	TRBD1	TGTGCCATCAGCGACACGGACAGGGGTTACGAGCAGTACTTC	CAISDTDRGYEQYF
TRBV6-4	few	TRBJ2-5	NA	TGTGCCAGCAGTGACTCGAGGGGTGGAACCCAGTACTTC	CASSDSRGGTQYF
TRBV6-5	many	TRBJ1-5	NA	TGTGCCAGCAGTGCAGGGGACCACAATCAGCCCCAGCATTTT	CASSAGDHNQPQHF
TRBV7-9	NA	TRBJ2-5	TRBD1	TGTGCCAGCAGCGTACGACAGGGACGTAATCAAGAGACCCAGTACTTC	CASSVRQGRNQETQYF